This T cell receptor (beta chain) originates from a study of tumor-infiltrating lymphocytes in oesophageal squamous cell carcinoma (dated by TCRdb to about 2016). The library was produced with PCR. Sequencing took place on an Illumina HiSeq 2000. Starting from the raw public reads, TCRdb applied fastp trimming at Q25, assembled clones with MiXCR and retained in-frame beta chains. Every entry covers one CDR3 protein and lists the most common genes and DNA from its rows. The sample includes about 20,000 distinct CDR3 sequences, with under 40% observed a single time. Under 8% of the sample comes from the top ten. This clonotype has ten or more counts. No cognate antigen has been identified for it. No much larger clone exists at a distance of one base, and base qualities are not known. Germline trimming amounts to 0 bases on V and 8 bases on J, with 11 as the count of junction bases outside the gene matches. The CDR3 spans 16 residues, from the cysteine through the phenylalanine. Only the CDR3 DNA is retained, 48 bases long and in frame from the first base. The germline V gene yields MNHEY for CDR1 and SVGEGT for CDR2.

The receptor was isolated from a male donor with esophageal squamous cell carcinoma. Sequencing was carried out using blood. The chain is assembled from TRBV6-2 or TRBV6-3 and TRBJ2-3; TRBD2 agrees with 7 junctional bases. The CDR3 corresponds to CASSYSKLAQQGTQYF. The DNA reads TGTGCCAGCAGTTACTCGAAACTAGCGCAACAAGGTACGCAGTATTTT.